These 13 T cell receptor beta chains originate from one sample sequenced in a study of blood T cell repertoires in COVID-19 (dated by TCRdb to the early 2020s). The library was obtained by the immunoSEQ multiplex PCR assay. This is the immuneACCESS table as TCRdb keeps it, with only in-frame sequences that have V and J called. A part of the clones is gone; compared with another copy, unresolved V genes explain less than half, and the rest is unexplained. The table for this sample lists a few hundred thousand clones; about 87% of them were counted only once. The ten largest clones represent 1.5% to 2% of the sample. Material: peripheral blood. These receptors were obtained from a man aged 65-85 years with acute or convalescent COVID-19.

This chain uses TRBV5-1 with TRBJ2-7, with D uncertain. Germline CDR1 reads SGHRS; CDR2 reads YFSETQ. The CDR3 loop spans 11 amino acids. Trimming stripped 4 bases from V and 5 bases from J, with 7 bases between. The chain's CDR3 is CASSEEDEQYF. Written as DNA, the CDR3 is TGCGCCAGCAGCGAGGAAGACGAGCAGTACTTC.

The chain employs TRBV18 and TRBJ1-6; tentatively, D is TRBD1 (5 bases). Trimming left V 2 bases short and J 18 bases short, with 14 bases between. The CDR3 loop spans 12 amino acids. Germline CDR1 is KGHSH and CDR2 is LQKENI. CDR3 sequence: CASSPAQGVYHF. The CDR3 nucleotides are TGTGCCAGCTCACCAGCCCAAGGGGTCTACCACTTT.

J is TRBJ2-5 and V is TRBV29-1; maybe TRBD1 (5 bases). The V and J ends lost 4 bases and 4 bases respectively, with 13 bases between them. This CDR3 is built from 13 residues. The germline gives CDR1 SQVTM, CDR2 ANQGSEA. The CDR3 DNA follows: TGCAGCGTTGGCCGCGATAGGGGAGAGACCCAGTACTTC. It codes for CSVGRDRGETQYF.

This chain connects TRBV18 to TRBJ1-5; D unclear. Trimming removed 3 bases at V and 0 bases at J, with 6 bases between. Germline V gives CDR1 KGHSH, CDR2 LQKENI. The CDR3 covers 14 residues. The DNA of the CDR3 is TGTGCCAGCTCACCGAGAAGTAGCAATCAGCCCCAGCATTTT. It translates to CASSPRSSNQPQHF.

V gene TRBV6-5 combines with J gene TRBJ2-1; D might be TRBD2 (7 bases). Trimming left V 6 bases short and J 7 bases short, with 19 bases between. This CDR3 region has 15 residues. Germline CDR1 MNHEY, CDR2 SVGAGI. The CDR3 coding sequence is TGTGCCAGCAGCCCCGGGGGGCTCGGAAGGAATGAGCAGTTCTTC. This encodes CASSPGGLGRNEQFF.

This clone was picked up a small number of times. The chain combines TRBV5-1 with TRBJ1-6, with a tentative D call TRBD1 (5 bases). Germline CDR1 and CDR2: SGHRS and YFSETQ. Trimming left V 4 bases short and J 3 bases short, with 14 bases between. This CDR3 is 16 amino acids long. CDR3 sequence (DNA): TGCGCCAGCAGCAGGGGTGAAGGGCGCTATAATTCACCCCTCCACTTT. Its protein product is CASSRGEGRYNSPLHF. Looking up the rest from reference TRBV5-1 and TRBJ1-6 gives the full variable domain: KAGVTQTPRYLIKTRGQQVTLSCSPISGHRSVSWYQQTPGQGLQFLFEYFSETQRNKGNFPGRFSGRQFSNSRSEMNVSTLELGDSALYLCASSRGEGRYNSPLHFGNGTRLTVT.

This chain joins TRBV9 and TRBJ1-1; D unresolved. V was pared by 0 bases and J by 8 bases, with 11 bases between. The CDR3 spans 13 residues. The germline V gene encodes CDR1 SGDLS and CDR2 YYNGEE. Here the CDR3 DNA reads TGTGCCAGCAGCGTAGGGTCAGAATTAGAAGCTTTCTTT. This gives the protein CASSVGSELEAFF. Full variable domain (outside the CDR3, taken from reference TRBV9 and TRBJ1-1): DSGVTQTPKHLITATGQRVTLRCSPRSGDLSVYWYQQSLDQGLQFLIQYYNGEERAKGNILERFSAQQFPDLHSELNLSSLELGDSALYFCASSVGSELEAFFGQGTRLTVV.

The chain employs TRBV28 and TRBJ1-5, with D maybe TRBD1 (6 bases). The CDR3 runs 20 residues. V lost 5 bases to trimming and J lost 3 bases, with 29 bases between them. The germline gives CDR1 MDHEN, CDR2 SYDVKM. This chain's CDR3 is CASSPIKFPPGGQINQPQHF. The CDR3 DNA reads as TGTGCCAGCAGTCCCATTAAGTTCCCCCCCGGCGGACAGATCAATCAGCCCCAGCATTTT.

This chain links TRBV7-3 with TRBJ2-1; 12 bases are a match to TRBD2. The V segment lost 3 bases and the J segment 2 bases; nucleotides outside the gene matches: 2. Germline V lookup: CDR1 SGHTA, CDR2 FQGTGA. The CDR3 is made up of 16 amino acids. CDR3 amino acids: CASSLTSGRTYNEQFF. CDR3 DNA: TGTGCCAGCAGCTTGACTAGCGGGAGAACCTACAATGAGCAGTTCTTC.

The chain joins TRBV27 to TRBJ1-2; possible D gene TRBD1, 6 bases. V was trimmed by 5 bases and J by 3 bases, leaving 13 bases between them. CDR1 and CDR2 (germline): MNHEY, SMNVEV (reference sequence). The CDR3 totals 14 residues. The CDR3 DNA is TGTGCCAGCAGTCCCCCCAGGGGCTACTATGGCTACACCTTC. This sequence encodes CASSPPRGYYGYTF.

The V and J genes are TRBV24-1 and TRBJ1-5; tentatively, D is TRBD1 (6 bases). The CDR3 consists of 15 residues. Between the trimmed V and J ends, which lost 8 bases and 2 bases, there was a span of 15 bases. Per germline, CDR1 KGHDR and CDR2 SFDVKD. CDR3 amino acids: CATMGSGGGNQPQHF. CDR3 sequence (DNA): TGTGCCACCATGGGGAGCGGGGGCGGCAATCAGCCCCAGCATTTT.

The J gene is TRBJ2-1, the V gene TRBV28; 9 positions agree with TRBD2. V lost 5 bases to trimming and J lost 2 bases; unmatched junction nucleotides: 10. Germline-derived CDR1 and CDR2 are MDHEN and SYDVKM. The CDR3 covers 17 residues. The CDR3 DNA reads TGTGCCAGCAGTCCAATTGAAGCGGGAGGTGCCTACAATGAGCAGTTCTTC. It translates to CASSPIEAGGAYNEQFF.

V usage is TRBV6-5 and J usage is TRBJ1-4; 7 nucleotides match TRBD1. Per germline, CDR1 MNHEY and CDR2 SVGAGI. CDR3 length equals 14 residues. Trimming took 6 bases from V and 5 from J; bases not matched to a gene: 6. The DNA of the CDR3 is TGTGCCAGCAGCAGGACAGGAAAAAATGAAAAACTGTTTTTT. This gives the protein CASSRTGKNEKLFF.